This T cell receptor (beta chain) derives from a study of cytomegalovirus exposure and HLA in healthy donors. Researchers ran the PCR with 60 Vbeta and 13 Jbeta primers. Assay: immunoSEQ multiplex PCR; the TCRdb copy retains only in-frame clones and omits some. The sample shows 130,000 or so clones, about two thirds of them seen only once. A remark on this clone: What it recognizes is unknown.

General study points: Differences between HLA loci emerged in a later analysis of TCR association rates, with DRB1 most and HLA-C fewest.

Donors had nominal health at sampling but likely had unrecorded immune exposures. The CDR3 consists of 15 residues. V dropped 4 bases and J dropped 2 bases, with 14 bases sitting between them. The germline V gene has CDR1 SGDLS and CDR2 YYNGEE. V usage is TRBV9 and J usage is TRBJ2-3; D possibly corresponds to TRBD1 (6 bases). This receptor was taken from a man in his forties in good health and CMV-seropositive. The specimen was PBMCs. The DNA for the CDR3 is TGTGCCAGCAGCCTCCGGCAGGGGTACACAGATACGCAGTATTTT. Its protein is CASSLRQGYTDTQYF.